What follows are 11 T cell receptor beta chains derived from one specimen sequenced in a study of T cell responses to AZD1222 COVID-19 vaccine (dated by TCRdb to the early 2020s). The time point label here, explained by the study, means: baseline before first vaccination. The protocol used for the library was the immunoSEQ multiplex PCR assay. Drawn from immuneACCESS, this table holds only the in-frame rearrangements with V and J called that TCRdb kept. Clones are partly lost; checked studies trace under half to an unresolved V gene and leave the rest unexplained. Across this sample there are around 100,000 clones, with approximately 90% seen only once. The ten largest clones represent roughly 3% of the sample. Sequencing used peripheral blood, obtained on day 0 of AZD1222 vaccination. These TCRs come from an adult in good health.

This clone appeared once. The gene calls are TRBV7-3 and TRBJ2-5; 7 nucleotides agree with TRBD1. J gave up 7 bases and V 2 bases, and 16 bases lay outside the gene matches. Germline V gene sequence: CDR1 SGHTA, CDR2 FQGTGA. There are 17 residues in the CDR3. CDR3 region: CASSLSGGSGQGWTQYF. In DNA form, the CDR3 reads TGTGCCAGCAGCTTATCAGGGGGATCTGGGCAGGGGTGGACCCAGTACTTC.

In its sample, this clone was seen once. This chain connects TRBV30 to TRBJ2-7; 7 positions match TRBD1. The CDR3 extends over 13 amino acids. CDR1 and CDR2 from the germline V gene are GTSNPN and SVGIG (reference sequence). J gave up 2 bases and V 1 base, and 2 bases lay outside the gene matches. In DNA form, the CDR3 reads TGTGCCTGGAGTGAGACAGGGCCCTACGAGCAGTACTTC. Protein product: CAWSETGPYEQYF. Filled out from reference TRBV30 and TRBJ2-7, the complete variable domain reads SQTIHQWPATLVQPVGSPLSLECTVEGTSNPNLYWYRQAAGRGLQLLFYSVGIGQISSEVPQNLSASRPQDRQFILSSKKLLLSDSGFYLCAWSETGPYEQYFGPGTRLTVT.

The table lists this clone with a count of one. Here the CDR3 DNA reads TGTGTCAGAAGCTTGTGCTCTTTAGGACAGGGGGCCACAGATACGCAGTATTTT. Translated: CVRSLCSLGQGATDTQYF. The J gene is TRBJ2-3, the V gene TRBV7-5; TRBD1, the table's D call, lacks a check against the DNA. TRBV7-5 is classified as a pseudogene. The CDR3 spans 18 residues.

The chain couples TRBV6-5 to TRBJ2-1, with D perhaps TRBD1 (6 bases). The germline CDR1 and CDR2 sequences are MNHEY and SVGAGI. Deletions cut 3 bases from V and 5 bases from J, with 14 bases between. The CDR3 consists of 15 residues. CDR3 amino acids: CASSYTGSRNNEQFF. For the CDR3, the DNA is TGTGCCAGCAGTTATACAGGGTCCAGGAACAATGAGCAGTTCTTC.

The V gene is TRBV28, the J gene TRBJ1-2; D is uncertain. CDR3 length: 11 amino acids. Germline CDR1 reads MDHEN; CDR2 reads SYDVKM. The DNA of the CDR3 is TGTGCTAGCCGGCGGAACTATGGCTACACCTTC. Encoded protein: CASRRNYGYTF.

The chain links TRBV7-3 to TRBJ1-2; D is unresolved. The CDR3 loop spans 13 amino acids. V was trimmed by 6 bases and J by 4 bases, leaving 12 bases between them. Looked up from germline, CDR1 is SGHTA and CDR2 is FQGTGA. The CDR3 region has the DNA TGTGCCAGCAGTCCGTACGCGGTCTATGGCTACACCTTC. As protein: CASSPYAVYGYTF.

V usage is TRBV28 and J usage is TRBJ2-7, with D tentatively TRBD2 (5 bases). The CDR3 totals 17 residues. Germline V gene sequence: CDR1 MDHEN, CDR2 SYDVKM. Trimming shortened V by 8 bases and J by 0 bases, and 23 bases separated the two germline ends. CDR3 protein: CASPPRRRQASSYEQYF. Here the CDR3 DNA reads TGTGCCAGCCCACCCCGCAGGAGGCAGGCGAGCTCCTACGAGCAGTACTTC.

The J gene is TRBJ2-7, the V gene TRBV10-3; D gene ambiguous. CDR1 and CDR2 (germline): ENHRY, SYGVKD. With 8 bases removed from V and 3 bases from J, the gap between germline ends came to 14 bases. The CDR3 runs to 13 residues. The CDR3 bases are TGTGCCATCTTTAACCCTCCCAGCTACGAGCAGTACTTC. This encodes CAIFNPPSYEQYF.

This clone was observed a few times. CDR3 amino acids: CASTRDLQETQYF. Here the CDR3 DNA reads TGTGCCAGCACCCGGGACTTACAAGAGACCCAGTACTTC. The chain links TRBV5-8 to TRBJ2-5; D may be TRBD2 (6 bases). The CDR3 is 13 residues long. The germline V gene has CDR1 SGHTS and CDR2 YDEGEE. Trimming pared 6 bases from V and 2 bases from J, leaving 11 bases between.

The chain links TRBV6-5 to TRBJ2-7, with D perhaps assigned TRBD1 or TRBD2 (6 bases each). Germline V gives CDR1 MNHEY, CDR2 SVGAGI. The CDR3 is 15 residues long. The V end lost 7 bases, the J end lost 2 bases, and 18 bases lay between the germline ends. CDR3 sequence (DNA): TGTGCCAGCACGGCGACAGTAGGGGGGACCTACGAGCAGTACTTC. It encodes CASTATVGGTYEQYF.

V is TRBV11-2 and J is TRBJ1-2; unclear D gene. Trimming removed 5 bases from V and 5 bases from J, with 9 bases in between. Germline-derived CDR1 and CDR2 are SGHAT and FQNNGV. There are 12 residues in the CDR3. The CDR3 DNA reads TGTGCCAGCAGCGAGCGGAAGTATGGCTACACCTTC. Protein product: CASSERKYGYTF. Supplemented by reference TRBV11-2 and TRBJ1-2, the full variable domain reads EAGVAQSPRYKIIEKRQSVAFWCNPISGHATLYWYQQILGQGPKLLIQFQNNGVVDDSQLPKDRFSAERLKGVDSTLKIQPAKLEDSAVYLCASSERKYGYTFGSGTRLTVV.